The present entry profiles one T cell receptor beta chain with its context. Its antigen remains unknown. The draw of peripheral blood yielded ten milliliters from each donor. This sample was taken from a study of blood T cells in healthy people across ages. The V and J ends lost 6 bases and 4 bases respectively, with 15 bases between them. The CDR3 is made up of 14 amino acids. CDR1 is MNHEY and CDR2 is SVGAGI in the germline V gene. Sample-barcoded 5' priming and a J-beta primer mix drove a second PCR of roughly 6 to 12 cycles. Any given sample supplied a minimum of 2.5 million CDR3-containing paired-end reads. Each CDR3 protein gets one entry after TCRdb re-called the 5' RACE reads with MiXCR. The sample lists fewer than 650,000 distinct CDR3 sequences, about 27% seen once, with roughly 3.5% in the top ten. The study, taken as a whole, reports: One million T cells yielded diversity estimates that were considered underestimates.

These data also featured in a second study, about T cells of mothers and their children. From that study: Second-PCR primer M1S introduced sample barcodes and 2-4 random nucleotides.

The sample was blood. This chain uses TRBV6-5 with TRBJ2-5; D is perhaps TRBD1 or TRBD2 (7 bases each). This TCR was recovered from a boy aged 2 to 10 in good health. DNA of the CDR3: TGTGCCAGCAGGGGGGAGGGGGCTATAGAGACCCAGTACTTC. Its protein is CASRGEGAIETQYF.